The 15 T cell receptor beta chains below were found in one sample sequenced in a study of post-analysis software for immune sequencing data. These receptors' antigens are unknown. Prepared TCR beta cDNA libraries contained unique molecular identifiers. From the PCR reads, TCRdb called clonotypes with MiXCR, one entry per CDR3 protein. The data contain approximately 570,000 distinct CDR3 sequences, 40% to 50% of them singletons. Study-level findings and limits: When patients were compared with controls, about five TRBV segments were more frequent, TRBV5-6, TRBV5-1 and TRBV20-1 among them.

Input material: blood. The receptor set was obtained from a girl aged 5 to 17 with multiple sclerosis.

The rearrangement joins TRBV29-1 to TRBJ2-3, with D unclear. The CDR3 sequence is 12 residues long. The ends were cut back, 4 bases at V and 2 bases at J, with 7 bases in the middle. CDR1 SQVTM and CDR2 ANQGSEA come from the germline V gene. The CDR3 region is CSVGGYTDTQYF. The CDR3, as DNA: TGCAGCGTTGGTGGGTACACAGATACGCAGTATTTT.

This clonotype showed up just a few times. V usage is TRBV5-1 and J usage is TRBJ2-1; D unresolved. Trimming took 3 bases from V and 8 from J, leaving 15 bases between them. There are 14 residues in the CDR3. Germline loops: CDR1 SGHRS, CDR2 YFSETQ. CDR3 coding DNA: TGCGCCAGCAGCTCAACTTATAAACGAGATGAGCAGTTCTTC. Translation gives CASSSTYKRDEQFF.

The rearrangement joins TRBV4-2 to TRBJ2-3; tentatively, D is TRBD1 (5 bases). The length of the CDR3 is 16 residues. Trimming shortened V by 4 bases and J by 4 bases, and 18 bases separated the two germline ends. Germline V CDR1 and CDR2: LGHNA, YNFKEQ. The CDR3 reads CASSLEGVKGSDTQYF. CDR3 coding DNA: TGTGCCAGCAGCCTAGAAGGGGTAAAGGGGTCAGATACGCAGTATTTT.

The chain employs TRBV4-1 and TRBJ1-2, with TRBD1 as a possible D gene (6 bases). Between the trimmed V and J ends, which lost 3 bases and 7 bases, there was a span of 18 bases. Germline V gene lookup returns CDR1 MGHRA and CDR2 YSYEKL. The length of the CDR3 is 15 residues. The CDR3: CASSQLQGRRFGYTF. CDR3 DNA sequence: TGCGCCAGCAGCCAGCTACAGGGACGCCGGTTTGGCTACACCTTC.

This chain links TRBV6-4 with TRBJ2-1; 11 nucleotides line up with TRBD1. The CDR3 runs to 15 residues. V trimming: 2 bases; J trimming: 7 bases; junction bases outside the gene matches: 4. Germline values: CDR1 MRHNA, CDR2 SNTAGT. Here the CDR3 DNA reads TGTGCCAGCAGTGACAGGGACAGGGGGGTGAATGAGCAGTTCTTC. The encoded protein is CASSDRDRGVNEQFF.

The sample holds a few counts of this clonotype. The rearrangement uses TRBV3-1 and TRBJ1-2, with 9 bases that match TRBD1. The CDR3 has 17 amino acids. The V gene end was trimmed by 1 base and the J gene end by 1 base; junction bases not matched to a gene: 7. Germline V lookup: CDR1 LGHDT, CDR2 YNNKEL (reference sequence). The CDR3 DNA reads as TGTGCCAGCAGCCAAGTGGGTGGGACAGGGCTTAACTATGGCTACACCTTC. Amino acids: CASSQVGGTGLNYGYTF.

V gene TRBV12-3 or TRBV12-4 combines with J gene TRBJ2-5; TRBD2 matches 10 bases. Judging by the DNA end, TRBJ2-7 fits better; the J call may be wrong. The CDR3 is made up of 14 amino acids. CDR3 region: CASSSSGSGNEQYF. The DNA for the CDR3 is TGTGCCAGCAGCTCTAGCGGGAGTGGGAACGAGCAGTACTTC.

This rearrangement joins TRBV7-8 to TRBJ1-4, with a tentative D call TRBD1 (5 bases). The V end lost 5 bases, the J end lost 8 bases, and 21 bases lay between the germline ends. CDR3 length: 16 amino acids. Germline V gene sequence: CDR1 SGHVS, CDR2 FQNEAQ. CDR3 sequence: CASSPRLGESDEKLFF. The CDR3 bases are TGTGCCAGCAGCCCTCGGCTAGGGGAAAGTGACGAAAAACTGTTTTTT. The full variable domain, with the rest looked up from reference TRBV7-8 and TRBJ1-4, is GAGVSQSPRYKVAKRGQDVALRCDPISGHVSLFWYQQALGQGPEFLTYFQNEAQLDKSGLPSDRFFAERPEGSVSTLKIQRTQQEDSAVYLCASSPRLGESDEKLFFGSGTQLSVL.

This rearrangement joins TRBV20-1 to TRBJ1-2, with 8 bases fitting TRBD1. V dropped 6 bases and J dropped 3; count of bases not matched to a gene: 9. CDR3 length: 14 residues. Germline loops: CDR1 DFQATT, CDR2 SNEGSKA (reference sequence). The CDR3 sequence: CSALGQGGDYGYTF. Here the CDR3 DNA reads TGCAGTGCCCTCGGACAGGGCGGAGACTATGGCTACACCTTC.

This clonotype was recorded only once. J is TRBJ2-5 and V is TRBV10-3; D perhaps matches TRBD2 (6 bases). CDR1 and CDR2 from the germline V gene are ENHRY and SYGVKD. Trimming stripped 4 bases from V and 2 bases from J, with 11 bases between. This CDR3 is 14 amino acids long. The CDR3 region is CAISGVRGQETQYF. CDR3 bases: TGTGCCATCAGTGGGGTGCGGGGTCAAGAGACCCAGTACTTC.

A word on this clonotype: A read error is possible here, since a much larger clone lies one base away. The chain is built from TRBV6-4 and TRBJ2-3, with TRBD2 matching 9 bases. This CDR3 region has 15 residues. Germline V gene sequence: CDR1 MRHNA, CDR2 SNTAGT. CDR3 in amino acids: CAISDGTSSTDTQYF. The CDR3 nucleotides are TGTGCCATCAGTGACGGGACTAGCAGCACAGATACGCAGTATTTT.

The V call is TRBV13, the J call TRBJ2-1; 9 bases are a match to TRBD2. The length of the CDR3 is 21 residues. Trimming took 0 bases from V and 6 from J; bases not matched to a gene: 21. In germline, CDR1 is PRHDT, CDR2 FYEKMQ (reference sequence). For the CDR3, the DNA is TGTGCCAGCAGCTTAGGCGTCGAGGGAGCGGGAGGACGGATGCATTTCAATGAGCAGTTCTTC. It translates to CASSLGVEGAGGRMHFNEQFF.

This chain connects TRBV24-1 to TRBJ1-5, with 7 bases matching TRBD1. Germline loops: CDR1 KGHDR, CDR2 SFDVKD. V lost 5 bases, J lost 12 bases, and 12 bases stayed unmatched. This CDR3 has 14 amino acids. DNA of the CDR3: TGTGCCACCAGTGGGTCCCCGGAGGGACAGATCCAGCATTTT. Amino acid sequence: CATSGSPEGQIQHF.

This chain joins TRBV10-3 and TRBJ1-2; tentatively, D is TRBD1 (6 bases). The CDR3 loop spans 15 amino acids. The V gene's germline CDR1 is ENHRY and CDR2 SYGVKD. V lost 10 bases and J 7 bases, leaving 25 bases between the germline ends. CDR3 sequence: CATKTDRIYYSGYTF. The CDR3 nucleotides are TGTGCCACAAAGACGGACAGAATCTACTACTCTGGCTACACCTTC.

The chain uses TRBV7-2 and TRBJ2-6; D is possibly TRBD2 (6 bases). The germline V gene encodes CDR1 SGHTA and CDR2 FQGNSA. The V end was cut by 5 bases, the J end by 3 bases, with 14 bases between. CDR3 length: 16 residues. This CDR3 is CASSPGRPGGANVLTF. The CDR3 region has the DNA TGTGCCAGCAGCCCCGGGAGACCGGGTGGGGCCAACGTCCTGACTTTC.